The clone carrying this TCR beta chain was found many times. Its specificity is unknown. This CDR3 is 13 amino acids long. V gave up 5 bases and J gave up 5 bases, with 12 bases separating them. This sample is part of a study of T-cell memory formation after mild COVID-19. Study-level information: Largely donor-specific TCR clusters were found.

Findings of the study overall: The finding that pre-infection memory included some responding clones suggested that cross-reactive memory joined. Clones contracting over day 15 to 85 were CD4/CD8 balanced, with later expanders leaning CD4+.

From 5'RACE with constant-segment primers came TCR alpha and TCR beta cDNA libraries that carried sample barcodes and UMIs. Using its own MiXCR run on the 5' RACE reads, TCRdb lists one record per CDR3 protein. The repertoire consists of 240,000 or so distinct CDR3 sequences, with approximately 9% occurring once and the leading ten covering under 25%. This TCR came from a young man who had mild COVID-19 (a few samples of this study predate the infection). Cell type and time point are not known. Sequencing was performed on PBMCs or a T cell subset sorted from them (not recorded which). This sequence joins TRBV12-3 or TRBV12-4 and TRBJ2-5; D not resolved. CDR3 DNA: TGTGCCAGCAGTCCGTTCAGCACCGAGACCCAGTACTTC. Its translation: CASSPFSTETQYF.